This T cell receptor beta chain was sequenced during a study of T cell changes during pregnancy in multiple sclerosis. The ends were cut back, 0 bases at V and 4 bases at J, with 21 bases in the middle. Germline V CDR1 and CDR2: GTSNPN, SVGIG (reference sequence). The CDR3 spans 17 residues. Clones were read by immunoSEQ multiplex PCR, and TCRdb kept only the in-frame ones, dropping some. This table holds about 100,000 clones, about nine tenths found once. This sequence joins TRBV30 and TRBJ1-2; D might be TRBD1 (5 bases). The receptor was isolated from a female donor with multiple sclerosis, enrolled in a pregnancy study. The sample in question was peripheral blood, obtained after pregnancy. The chain's CDR3 is CAWSVMGMTAKSYGYTF. CDR3 sequence (DNA): TGTGCCTGGAGTGTAATGGGGATGACAGCGAAAAGCTATGGCTACACCTTC.